This T cell receptor (beta chain) was sequenced during a study of early T cells in non-severe SARS-CoV-2 infection. There are 15 residues in the CDR3. Trimming pared 1 base from V and 2 bases from J, leaving 9 bases between. Study-wide findings and caveats: VDJdb matching favored anti-spike CD8 responses, missing private and CD4 specificities.

Turning to this clonotype: As yet, its antigen is unknown.

One entry per CDR3 protein, called by TCRdb with MiXCR from the 5' RACE reads. The sample has about 55,000 distinct CDR3 sequences, more than 12% seen once. The origin of this receptor is an adult who was a healthcare worker with PCR-confirmed SARS-CoV-2 infection or an uninfected control (not recorded which). The source was whole blood, collected at baseline. The chain uses TRBV12-3 or TRBV12-4 and TRBJ1-5; no definite D call. The CDR3 protein is CASSLGGGGNQPQHF. The CDR3 DNA follows: TGTGCCAGCAGTTTAGGGGGAGGCGGCAATCAGCCCCAGCATTTT.